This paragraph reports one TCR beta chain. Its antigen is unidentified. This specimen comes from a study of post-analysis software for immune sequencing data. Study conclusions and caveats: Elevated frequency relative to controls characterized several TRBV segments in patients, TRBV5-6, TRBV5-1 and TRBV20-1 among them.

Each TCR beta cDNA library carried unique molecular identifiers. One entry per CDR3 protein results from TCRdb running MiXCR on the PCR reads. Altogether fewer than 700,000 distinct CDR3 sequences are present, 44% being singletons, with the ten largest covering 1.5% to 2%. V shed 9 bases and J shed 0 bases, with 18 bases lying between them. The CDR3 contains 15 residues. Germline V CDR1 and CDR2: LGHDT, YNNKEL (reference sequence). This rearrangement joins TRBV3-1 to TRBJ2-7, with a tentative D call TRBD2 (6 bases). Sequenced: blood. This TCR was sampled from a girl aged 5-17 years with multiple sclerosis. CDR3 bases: TGTGCCAGTCATAACCGCGGGACGGGCTCCTACGAGCAGTACTTC. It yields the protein CASHNRGTGSYEQYF.